One and the same sample provided the 11 T cell receptor beta chains below, sequenced in a study of T cell repertoires in cytomegalovirus infection. TCRdb re-called the reads through MiXCR, storing one row per CDR3 protein. The sample lists 490,000 or so distinct CDR3 sequences; around 10% were seen once. Sequencing was done on a sample of PBMCs. These receptors originate from a human donor in good health (CMV status not recorded). Some clones in this sample may be carry-over from other donors' samples.

This clonotype was seen at least ten times. The chain uses TRBV14 and TRBJ2-1, with D possibly being TRBD1 or TRBD2 (5 bases each). CDR1 is SGHDN, CDR2 FVKESK, per germline. The V gene lost 3 bases and the J gene lost 7 bases, with 13 bases spanning the gap. The CDR3 has 14 residues. CDR3 residues: CASSHRDPVNEQFF. The DNA of the CDR3 is TGTGCCAGCAGCCACCGGGACCCCGTTAATGAGCAGTTCTTC.

The rearrangement links TRBV3-1 to TRBJ1-6; D remains ambiguous. With 2 bases removed from V and 2 bases from J, the gap between germline ends came to 7 bases. From germline, CDR1 is LGHDT and CDR2 YNNKEL (reference sequence). The CDR3 spans 15 residues. CDR3 DNA sequence: TGTGCCAGCAGCCAAAGCAATGCCTATAATTCACCCCTCCACTTT. This sequence encodes CASSQSNAYNSPLHF.

This chain links TRBV7-6 with TRBJ2-3; unclear D gene. Between the trimmed V and J ends, which lost 1 base and 2 bases, there was a span of 10 bases. The CDR3 covers 15 residues. Germline V gene lookup returns CDR1 SGHVS and CDR2 FNYEAQ. The CDR3 nucleotides read TGTGCCAGCAGCTTAGGTGGTATAGACACAGATACGCAGTATTTT. Amino acids: CASSLGGIDTDTQYF.

Ten or more counts support this clonotype. The chain couples TRBV7-2 to TRBJ2-3, with D perhaps matching TRBD2 (6 bases). Trimming cost V 2 bases and J 7 bases, with 13 bases left between them. In germline, CDR1 is SGHTA, CDR2 FQGNSA. The CDR3 sequence is 14 residues long. CDR3 residues: CASSLRGAGHTQYF. In DNA form, the CDR3 reads TGTGCCAGCAGCTTACGGGGCGCGGGACATACGCAGTATTTT.

This clonotype has only a few counts. J is TRBJ1-4 and V is TRBV12-3 or TRBV12-4, with 8 bases fitting TRBD1. The CDR3 has 14 residues. The V and J ends lost 6 bases and 7 bases, in that order; junction bases with no gene match: 7. Here the CDR3 reads CASRRQGLSEKLFF. In DNA form, the CDR3 reads TGTGCCAGCAGGAGACAGGGGCTGTCTGAAAAACTGTTTTTT.

This clonotype has ten or more counts. J is TRBJ2-7 and V is TRBV7-9, with 9 bases lining up with TRBD2. The CDR3 length is 17 residues. Trimming removed 4 bases from V and 0 bases from J; junction bases left unmatched: 10. The germline V gene encodes CDR1 SEHNR and CDR2 FQNEAQ (reference sequence). CDR3 bases: TGTGCCAGCAGCTCAGAGGTTAGCGGGGGACGCTCCTACGAGCAGTACTTC. Residues: CASSSEVSGGRSYEQYF.

V usage is TRBV20-1 and J usage is TRBJ1-2, with D maybe TRBD1 (5 bases). Germline assignment: CDR1 DFQATT and CDR2 SNEGSKA (reference sequence). The CDR3 consists of 14 residues. V lost 5 bases, J lost 0 bases, and 13 bases lay in between. This CDR3 reads CSADRGQSNYGYTF. The DNA for the CDR3 is TGCAGTGCTGACCGGGGCCAATCTAACTATGGCTACACCTTC.

This clonotype occurred many times. The chain employs TRBV7-9 and TRBJ2-1; 11 nucleotides match TRBD1. Germline CDR1 reads SEHNR; CDR2 reads FQNEAQ (reference sequence). V was clipped by 3 bases and J by 5 bases; unmatched bases: 12. The length of the CDR3 is 18 residues. The CDR3 loop reads CASSFLPDRGRSDNEQFF. The CDR3 DNA sequence: TGTGCCAGCAGCTTCCTACCGGACAGGGGGCGGTCGGACAATGAGCAGTTCTTC.

This clonotype was recorded at least ten times. The rearrangement links TRBV7-3 to TRBJ2-3; TRBD2 agrees at 7 bases. Germline values: CDR1 SGHTA, CDR2 FQGTGA. Trimming took 5 bases from V and 6 from J; bases not matched to a gene: 8. CDR3 length: 14 amino acids. The CDR3 is CASSASGGQDTQYF. For the CDR3, the DNA is TGTGCCAGCAGCGCTTCGGGAGGCCAGGATACGCAGTATTTT.

This clonotype was detected many times. The chain has TRBV7-2 and TRBJ1-5; 7 nucleotides agree with TRBD1. The germline V gene encodes CDR1 SGHTA and CDR2 FQGNSA. Trimming at V came to 7 bases and at J to 6 bases, leaving 9 bases not matched to a gene. CDR3 size: 14 residues. CDR3 sequence: CASNEQGISQPQHF. The DNA for the CDR3 is TGTGCCAGCAACGAACAGGGGATTAGTCAGCCCCAGCATTTT.

The DNA for the CDR3 is TGTGCCAGCAGTTACTCATTGACTGGACAGGGACATGAAAAACTGTTTTTT. Its protein product is CASSYSLTGQGHEKLFF. The V gene is TRBV6-5, the J gene TRBJ1-4, with 8 positions matching TRBD1. With V trimmed by 0 bases and J by 6 bases, 9 bases remained unmatched. Germline V gives CDR1 MNHEY, CDR2 SVGAGI. The CDR3 has 17 amino acids.